These T cell receptor beta chains were read from a single sample in a study of T cell responses to AZD1222 COVID-19 vaccine. The assay was immunoSEQ multiplex PCR, and TCRdb's table has in-frame clones only and misses some. In the table there are tens of thousands of clones, around nine tenths of which are singletons. Source: peripheral blood, taken on day 0 of MenACWY control vaccination. The receptors come from an adult in good health. The conserved cysteine and the conserved F or W are not part of the CDR3 here. Each record gives: V gene, J gene, CDR3 protein.

>TRBV10-2|TRBJ2-3
ASKNPLVAGKLVGTDTQY
>TRBV27|TRBJ2-3
ASSPIREGGYDTQY
>TRBV28|TRBJ1-5
ASSPNQPQH
>TRBV7-9|TRBJ1-1
ASSLVESGVMNTEAF
>TRBV3-1/TRBV3-2|TRBJ1-4
ASSATEREKLF
>TRBV4-1|TRBJ1-2
ASSQDGGDGYT
>TRBV10-2|TRBJ1-3
ASSEQGSGNTIY
>TRBV10-3|TRBJ1-3
AITGSGNTIY
>TRBV5-1|TRBJ2-7
ASREGGEQY
>TRBV28|TRBJ1-1
ASSSLSREAF
>TRBV7-9|TRBJ1-6
ASSLGGDNSPLH
>TRBV5-4|TRBJ1-3
ASSQTDSGNTIY
>TRBV10-2|TRBJ2-7
ASSEYLSFWEQY
>TRBV27|TRBJ2-2
ASSGAGHPPRGELF
>TRBV10-3|TRBJ2-1
AISESRTGALNEQF
>TRBV28|TRBJ2-1
ASKVLGTSGPNEQF
>TRBV5-4|TRBJ1-1
ASSLIGFEAF
>TRBV9|TRBJ1-4
ASSRRDAYNEKLF
>TRBV27|TRBJ2-5
ASSHRGQETQY
>TRBV5-1|TRBJ1-1
ASSLGTEAF
>TRBV5-1|TRBJ1-1
ASSLEQGIEAF
>TRBV5-6|TRBJ2-3
ASSLYKGYSTDTQY
>TRBV5-5|TRBJ1-5
ASSSGGTGNQPQH
>TRBV29-1|TRBJ2-7
SVGSQAGAYEQY
>TRBV5-1|TRBJ2-3
ASSSGLDLDTQY
>TRBV11-2|TRBJ1-5
ASSLGSSNQPQH
>TRBV7-9|TRBJ2-2
ASSSPGTSGPTGELF
>TRBV5-4|TRBJ2-5
ASSSGGPGETQY
>TRBV5-4|TRBJ1-5
ASSWVRDEGNQPQH
>TRBV7-6|TRBJ2-1
ASSRTPGLAVNEQF
>TRBV6-5|TRBJ1-1
ASSYSIQGDAAF
>TRBV10-1|TRBJ2-1
ASSESPMRYNEQF
>TRBV30|TRBJ2-1
AWKEPSGRIREQF
>TRBV28|TRBJ1-2
ASSFIRGINGYT
>TRBV18|TRBJ2-3
ASSPLPGLAGGTQY
>TRBV6-5|TRBJ1-6
ASSYRTDYNSPLH
>TRBV12-3/TRBV12-4|TRBJ2-7
ASSSSRGYEQY
>TRBV30|TRBJ2-5
AWWGGFSGETQY
>TRBV28|TRBJ1-1
ASTPMRAEAF
>TRBV5-1|TRBJ2-2
ASSSEGATGELF
>TRBV29-1|TRBJ1-5
SVAFAGSNQPQH
>TRBV7-2|TRBJ2-3
ASSLGGVSGRGGTDTQY
>TRBV10-3|TRBJ2-1
AISEPEQGNEQF
>TRBV3-1/TRBV3-2|TRBJ2-7
ASSQGLDRYEQY
>TRBV14|TRBJ2-7
ASSPWTDYEQY
>TRBV7-8|TRBJ2-3
ASSSLQGPTDTQY
>TRBV11-2|TRBJ1-5
ASSTGYSNQPQH
>TRBV10-3|TRBJ1-5
ATDPAPIQGQPQH
>TRBV6-1|TRBJ1-6
ASRGQGSPLH
>TRBV18|TRBJ1-2
ASSEDNYGYT
>TRBV7-2|TRBJ2-7
ASSSRDAGGEEQY
>TRBV5-4|TRBJ1-6
ASSSRLQNSPLH
>TRBV4-1|TRBJ2-7
ASSQESVVDEQY
>TRBV6-1|TRBJ1-5
ASSEARNQPQH
>TRBV14|TRBJ2-1
ASSQVILAGGEQF